This T cell receptor beta chain came from a study of shared T cell receptors in the human thymus. Germline assignment: CDR1 SGHDT and CDR2 YYEEEE. Trimming cost V 0 bases and J 8 bases, with 11 bases left between them. This CDR3 contains 13 residues. The method was immunoSEQ multiplex PCR; TCRdb's version includes in-frame clones alone and lacks a portion of them. The data show approximately 760,000 clones, approximately 85% seen once. This same sample was also part of a study on human thymus T cells. This second study says: Serving as donors were healthy Finnish infants, each of whom was having open corrective surgery for congenital heart defects. During corrective heart surgery, resections were taken, and the thymus tissue came from them. Related research has reported that thymic repertoires overlap highly among unrelated individuals.

The sequenced material came from thymocytes. V and J are TRBV5-6 and TRBJ1-2; D unclear. The receptor was isolated from a girl under three years old with a congenital heart defect. The CDR3 DNA sequence: TGTGCCAGCAGCTTGGGGGCTACAGCCGGCTACACCTTC. This sequence encodes CASSLGATAGYTF. Looking up the rest from reference TRBV5-6 and TRBJ1-2 gives the full variable domain: DAGVTQSPTHLIKTRGQQVTLRCSPKSGHDTVSWYQQALGQGPQFIFQYYEEEERQRGNFPDRFSGHQFPNYSSELNVNALLLGDSALYLCASSLGATAGYTFGSGTRLTVV.